The rows below give T cell receptor beta chains drawn from one sample of a study of cytomegalovirus exposure and HLA in healthy donors. Profiled with immunoSEQ multiplex PCR; TCRdb holds only in-frame clones, not every one. In the table there are fewer than 250,000 clones, 75% to 90% of which are singletons. Material for sequencing was PBMCs. The receptors were gathered from a woman between 25 and 40 years old in good health and CMV-seropositive. Each CDR3 is given with its conserved first and last residue. D genes are given only for firm matches. Expanded clones get a size class; other rows say once, few or many, or leave the size out.

j_call: TRBJ2-3
clone_size: NA
d_call: TRBD2
v_call: TRBV18
cdr3_aa: CASSPGASGTTDTQYF
cdr3_nt: TGTGCCAGCTCACCAGGGGCTAGCGGGACGACAGATACGCAGTATTTT

j_call: TRBJ1-2
clone_size: NA
d_call: NA
v_call: TRBV28
cdr3_aa: CASSLRGWGYTF
cdr3_nt: TGTGCCAGCAGTTTGAGGGGTTGGGGCTACACCTTC

j_call: TRBJ2-7
clone_size: NA
d_call: NA
v_call: TRBV30
cdr3_aa: CAWSRYSSSYEQYF
cdr3_nt: TGTGCCTGGAGTCGGTACAGCAGCTCCTACGAGCAGTACTTC

j_call: TRBJ2-1
clone_size: NA
d_call: NA
v_call: TRBV13
cdr3_aa: CASSLVGVGNEQFF
cdr3_nt: TGTGCCAGCAGCTTAGTAGGGGTGGGCAATGAGCAGTTCTTC

j_call: TRBJ2-7
clone_size: NA
d_call: NA
v_call: TRBV5-1
cdr3_aa: CASSLGGSGFYEQYF
cdr3_nt: TGCGCCAGCAGCTTAGGGGGGAGCGGGTTCTACGAGCAGTACTTC

j_call: TRBJ2-1
clone_size: NA
d_call: TRBD2
v_call: TRBV29-1
cdr3_aa: CSAAGTSGYNEQFF
cdr3_nt: TGCAGCGCCGCCGGGACTAGCGGTTACAATGAGCAGTTCTTC

j_call: TRBJ2-7
clone_size: few
d_call: NA
v_call: TRBV13
cdr3_aa: CASSLGSSYEQYF
cdr3_nt: TGTGCCAGCAGCCTGGGATCATCCTACGAGCAGTACTTC

j_call: TRBJ2-7
clone_size: NA
d_call: TRBD1
v_call: TRBV7-9
cdr3_aa: CASSPRTGLDEQYF
cdr3_nt: TGTGCCAGCAGCCCAAGGACAGGGTTGGACGAGCAGTACTTC

j_call: TRBJ2-3
clone_size: NA
d_call: NA
v_call: TRBV7-9
cdr3_aa: CASSLWDPSQDTQYF
cdr3_nt: TGTGCCAGCAGCCTCTGGGACCCAAGCCAAGATACGCAGTATTTT

j_call: TRBJ2-1
clone_size: NA
d_call: NA
v_call: TRBV19
cdr3_aa: CASSIGRPLYNEQFF
cdr3_nt: TGTGCCAGTAGTATCGGCCGACCCCTTTACAATGAGCAGTTCTTC